Presented here are 24 T cell receptor beta chains from one specimen sequenced in a study of blood T cell repertoires in COVID-19. TCRdb's copy holds only in-frame clones and misses some; the assay was immunoSEQ multiplex PCR. Here the sample spans roughly 250,000 clones, 80% to 85% being singletons. The sample was peripheral blood. The receptors were sampled from a woman in her sixties with active or convalescent COVID-19.

The chain has TRBV27 and TRBJ1-6, with D possibly being TRBD1 (5 bases). Germline V gene lookup returns CDR1 MNHEY and CDR2 SMNVEV (reference sequence). The V gene lost 3 bases and the J gene lost 5 bases, with 14 bases spanning the gap. The CDR3 runs to 16 residues. CDR3 sequence reads: CASSFQGPSHNSPLHF. The DNA of the CDR3 is TGTGCCAGCAGTTTCCAGGGCCCTTCTCATAATTCACCCCTCCACTTT.

The rearrangement joins TRBV25-1 to TRBJ2-3, with TRBD2 matching 9 bases. This CDR3 spans 17 amino acids. V gave up 0 bases and J gave up 5 bases; unmatched junction bases: 9. Germline V lookup: CDR1 MGHDK, CDR2 SYGVNS. The CDR3 DNA is TGTGCCAGCAGTGAATATGCTAGCGGGGCCAGGGGAGATACGCAGTATTTT. Protein sequence: CASSEYASGARGDTQYF.

V and J are TRBV5-8 and TRBJ1-2, with D perhaps TRBD1 (6 bases). The germline gives CDR1 SGHTS, CDR2 YDEGEE. The CDR3 loop spans 14 amino acids. V dropped 4 bases and J dropped 4 bases, with 14 bases sitting between them. In DNA, the CDR3 is TGTGCCAGCAGCCCCCTTGGGGGCGGCTATGGCTACACCTTC. It translates to CASSPLGGGYGYTF.

The chain is built from TRBV3-1 (or the pseudogene TRBV3-2) and TRBJ2-7; TRBD2 agrees at 11 bases. J lost 2 bases, V lost 4 bases, and 4 bases had no gene match. This CDR3 region has 15 residues. Germline CDR1 reads LGHDT; CDR2 reads YNNKEL (reference sequence). The CDR3 DNA follows: TGTGCCAGCAGCCGGGGTAGCGGGGGGGCCTACGAGCAGTACTTC. It specifies CASSRGSGGAYEQYF.

Notes on this clone: A junction boundary mismatches the germline segment, possibly from a read error. The rearrangement uses TRBV7-7 and TRBJ2-1; 7 bases map to TRBD2. This CDR3 comprises 17 residues. The germline gives CDR1 SSHAT, CDR2 FNYEAQ (reference sequence). The CDR3 loop reads CASSRSRGAGNYNEQFF. CDR3 nucleotide sequence: TGTGCTAGCAGCCGTAGTAGGGGAGCGGGGAACTACAATGAGCAGTTCTTC.

This clone was recorded a few times. The sample carries other DNA sequences with the same CDR3. The chain uses TRBV2 and TRBJ1-2; tentatively, D is TRBD1 (5 bases). This CDR3 comprises 13 residues. V lost 6 bases, J lost 4 bases, and 12 bases lay in between. The germline CDR1 and CDR2 sequences are SNHLY and FYNNEI. The CDR3 DNA sequence: TGTGCCAGCAGCGTAAGGGGAGGCTATGGCTACACCTTC. It is translated as CASSVRGGYGYTF. Full variable domain (missing parts from reference TRBV2 and TRBJ1-2): EPEVTQTPSHQVTQMGQEVILRCVPISNHLYFYWYRQILGQKVEFLVSFYNNEISEKSEIFDDQFSVERPDGSNFTLKIRSTKLEDSAMYFCASSVRGGYGYTFGSGTRLTVV.

V usage is TRBV19 and J usage is TRBJ1-5; tentative D call: TRBD1 (6 bases). The CDR3 contains 16 residues. Per the germline V gene, CDR1 is LNHDA and CDR2 is SQIVND (reference sequence). Trimming removed 5 bases at V and 3 bases at J, with 17 bases between. As DNA, the CDR3 is TGTGCCAGTAGTCAGGGGACGGCTCAACTCAATCAGCCCCAGCATTTT. It yields the protein CASSQGTAQLNQPQHF.

The V call is TRBV7-3, the J call TRBJ2-7; 7 nucleotides match TRBD1. V dropped 0 bases and J dropped 5; count of bases not matched to a gene: 4. The CDR3 has 14 residues. Per germline, CDR1 SGHTA and CDR2 FQGTGA. Here the CDR3 reads CASSLTGGRDEQYF. In DNA form, the CDR3 reads TGTGCCAGCAGCTTAACAGGGGGCCGGGACGAGCAGTACTTC.

The genes are TRBV6-6 and TRBJ1-3; 9 bases line up with TRBD1. The ends lost 5 bases at V and 2 bases at J; junction bases unmatched: 19. The CDR3 is 20 residues long. In germline, CDR1 is MNHNY, CDR2 SVGAGI (reference sequence). The CDR3 spells CASSQTRDRAPGLPGNTIYF. Here the CDR3 DNA reads TGTGCCAGCAGTCAGACCAGGGACAGGGCTCCCGGCTTACCTGGAAACACCATATATTTT.

The V call is TRBV27, the J call TRBJ1-2; unclear D gene. The CDR3 has 13 residues. The V gene lost 6 bases and the J gene lost 4 bases, with 12 bases spanning the gap. CDR1 and CDR2 (germline): MNHEY, SMNVEV (reference sequence). CDR3 protein: CASRGSRVYGYTF. The CDR3, as DNA: TGTGCCAGCAGGGGGAGCCGGGTCTATGGCTACACCTTC.

This clone has just a few counts. CDR3 amino acids: CASSSRRDRVAGELFF. CDR3 DNA sequence: TGTGCCAGCAGCTCACGCCGGGACAGGGTCGCCGGGGAGCTGTTTTTT. J is TRBJ2-2 and V is TRBV5-4; 9 bases align to TRBD1. Germline CDR1 SGHNT, CDR2 YYREEE (reference sequence). V lost 3 bases, J lost 6 bases, and 9 bases stayed unmatched. The CDR3 runs to 16 residues.

Remarks on this clone: Other DNA sequences in this specimen translate into the identical CDR3. The CDR3 DNA reads TGTGCCAGCAGTGAGGGCCACTCTGGAAACACCATATATTTT. Protein: CASSEGHSGNTIYF. This chain uses TRBV2 with TRBJ1-3; D unclear. The length of the CDR3 is 14 residues. CDR1 SNHLY and CDR2 FYNNEI come from the germline V gene. Trimming cost V 3 bases and J 0 bases, with 6 bases left between them.

V usage is TRBV3-1 (or the pseudogene TRBV3-2) and J usage is TRBJ1-6; D ambiguous. V lost 0 bases and J lost 4, with 13 bases in between. The CDR3 contains 17 residues. From germline, CDR1 is LGHDT and CDR2 YNNKEL (reference sequence). The DNA of the CDR3 is TGTGCCAGCAGCCAAGATTTGGGCTCCCCTTATAATTCACCCCTCCACTTT. Encoded protein: CASSQDLGSPYNSPLHF.

For the CDR3, the DNA is TGTGCCAGCAGTTATAGGGCAGGGGGGCGGCCTAATGAAAAACTGTTTTTT. Translated: CASSYRAGGRPNEKLFF. The chain combines TRBV6-8 with TRBJ1-4; 7 bases fit TRBD1. CDR3 size: 17 residues. Germline CDR1 reads MNHGY; CDR2 reads SAAAGT. V lost 3 bases and J lost 3; bases outside the gene matches: 10.

This chain uses TRBV5-1 with TRBJ1-6; D not resolved. The CDR3 contains 15 residues. V lost 4 bases and J 3 bases, leaving 11 bases between the germline ends. Germline CDR1 is SGHRS and CDR2 is YFSETQ. The CDR3 protein is CASSPTGGYNSPLHF. DNA of the CDR3: TGCGCCAGCAGCCCCACGGGAGGCTATAATTCACCCCTCCACTTT.

The genes are TRBV6-5 and TRBJ2-3; perhaps TRBD2 as D (6 bases). V was pared by 7 bases and J by 1 base, with 12 bases between. This CDR3 is built from 14 residues. Per germline, CDR1 MNHEY and CDR2 SVGAGI. CDR3 amino acids: CASNVEGGTDTQYF. In nucleotides, the CDR3 is TGTGCCAGCAATGTGGAGGGAGGCACAGATACGCAGTATTTT.

This clone occurred once. The chain joins TRBV5-1 to TRBJ1-5, with 7 bases identical to TRBD1. V was clipped by 5 bases and J by 0 bases; unmatched bases: 5. Germline CDR1 reads SGHRS; CDR2 reads YFSETQ. This CDR3 comprises 15 residues. The CDR3 loop reads CASRRDSDSNQPQHF. The CDR3 DNA follows: TGCGCCAGCAGAAGGGACAGCGATAGCAATCAGCCCCAGCATTTT.

The chain couples TRBV19 to TRBJ2-7; TRBD2 agrees at 16 bases. The CDR3 spans 19 residues. V was pared by 4 bases and J by 2 bases, with 11 bases of the junction left unmatched. Looked up from germline, CDR1 is LNHDA and CDR2 is SQIVND (reference sequence). The CDR3 DNA reads as TGTGCCAGTAGTACTAAAGCCGGGACTAGCGGGGGGGAAACCTACGAGCAGTACTTC. This translates into CASSTKAGTSGGETYEQYF.

The chain employs TRBV6-5 and TRBJ2-1, with 11 nucleotides matching TRBD2. The V gene end was trimmed by 4 bases and the J gene end by 7 bases; junction bases not matched to a gene: 9. The CDR3 is 16 residues long. Germline V gene data show CDR1 as MNHEY and CDR2 as SVGAGI. The CDR3 is CASSSVAGGPGNEQFF. CDR3 coding DNA: TGTGCCAGCAGTTCGGTAGCGGGGGGGCCGGGAAATGAGCAGTTCTTC.

The chain carries TRBV4-3 and TRBJ1-1; D may be TRBD1 (5 bases). Germline V gene lookup returns CDR1 LGHNA and CDR2 YSLEER. V lost 4 bases and J lost 8, with 23 bases in between. The CDR3 sequence is 16 residues long. The CDR3 loop reads CASSLLRPGGQKEAFF. Here the CDR3 DNA reads TGCGCCAGCAGCCTTCTTCGCCCCGGCGGACAAAAGGAAGCTTTCTTT.

The CDR3 protein is CATRQTVVPDTEAFF. DNA of the CDR3: TGTGCCACCAGACAAACCGTGGTACCTGACACTGAAGCTTTCTTT. The rearrangement joins TRBV2 to TRBJ1-1; D ambiguous. The germline gives CDR1 SNHLY, CDR2 FYNNEI. V lost 10 bases to trimming and J lost 3 bases, with 21 bases between them. The CDR3 is 15 residues long.

The V call is TRBV10-2, the J call TRBJ1-2, with D hard to call. Trimming left V 7 bases short and J 13 bases short, with 22 bases between. The CDR3 consists of 13 residues. Germline CDR1 reads WSHSY; CDR2 reads SAAADI. The CDR3 region is CASNFDFSAQLTF. Here the CDR3 DNA reads TGCGCCAGCAACTTCGATTTTTCGGCACAGCTCACCTTC.

The chain couples TRBV30 to TRBJ1-1; D might be TRBD1 (6 bases). The germline CDR1 and CDR2 sequences are GTSNPN and SVGIG (reference sequence). The CDR3 loop spans 16 amino acids. Between the trimmed V and J ends, which lost 4 bases and 4 bases, there was a span of 22 bases. The CDR3 DNA is TGTGCCTGGATGGATCCCGGGACACCCAGGGGCACTGAAGCTTTCTTT. Translating it yields CAWMDPGTPRGTEAFF.

This chain uses TRBV16 with TRBJ1-1; D possibly corresponds to TRBD1 (5 bases). The length of the CDR3 is 15 residues. Germline values: CDR1 KGHSY, CDR2 FQNENV. The V and J ends lost 1 base and 5 bases respectively, with 14 bases between them. CDR3 protein: CASSQWGGRRTEAFF. CDR3 nucleotide sequence: TGTGCCAGCAGCCAATGGGGCGGGAGGCGGACTGAAGCTTTCTTT.